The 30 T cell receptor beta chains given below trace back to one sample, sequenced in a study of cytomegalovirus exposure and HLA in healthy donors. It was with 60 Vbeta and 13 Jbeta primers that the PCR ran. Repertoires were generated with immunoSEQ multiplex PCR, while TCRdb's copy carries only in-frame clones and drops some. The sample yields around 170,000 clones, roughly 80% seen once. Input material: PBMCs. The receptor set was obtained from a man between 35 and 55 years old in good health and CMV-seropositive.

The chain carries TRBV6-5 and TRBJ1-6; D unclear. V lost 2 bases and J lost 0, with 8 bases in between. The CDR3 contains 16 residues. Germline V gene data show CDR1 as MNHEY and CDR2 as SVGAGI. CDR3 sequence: CASSYGLSSYNSPLHF. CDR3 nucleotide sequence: TGTGCCAGCAGTTACGGGCTGAGCTCCTATAATTCACCCCTCCACTTT.

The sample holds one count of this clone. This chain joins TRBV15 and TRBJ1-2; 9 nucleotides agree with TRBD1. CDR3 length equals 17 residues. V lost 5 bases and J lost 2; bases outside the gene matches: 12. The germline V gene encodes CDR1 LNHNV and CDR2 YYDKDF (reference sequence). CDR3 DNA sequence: TGTGCCACCAGCGGCGTCGTACCGGGACAGGGAAACTATGGCTACACCTTC. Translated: CATSGVVPGQGNYGYTF.

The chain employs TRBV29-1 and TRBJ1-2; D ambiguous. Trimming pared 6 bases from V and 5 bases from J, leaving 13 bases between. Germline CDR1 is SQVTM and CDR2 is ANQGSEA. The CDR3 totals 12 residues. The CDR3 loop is CSVPVAGYGYTF. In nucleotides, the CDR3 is TGCAGCGTCCCGGTGGCGGGATATGGCTACACCTTC.

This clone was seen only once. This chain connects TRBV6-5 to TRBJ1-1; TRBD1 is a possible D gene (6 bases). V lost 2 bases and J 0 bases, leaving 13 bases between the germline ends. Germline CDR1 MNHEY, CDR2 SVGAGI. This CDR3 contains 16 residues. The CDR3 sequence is CASSYVRGSVNTEAFF. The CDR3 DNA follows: TGTGCCAGCAGTTACGTCAGGGGCTCGGTGAACACTGAAGCTTTCTTT.

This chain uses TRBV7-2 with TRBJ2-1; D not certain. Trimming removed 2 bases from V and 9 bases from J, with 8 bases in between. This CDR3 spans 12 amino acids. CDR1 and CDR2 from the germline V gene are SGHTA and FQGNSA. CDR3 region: CASSLRPREQFF. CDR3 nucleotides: TGTGCCAGCAGCTTACGTCCTCGTGAGCAGTTCTTC. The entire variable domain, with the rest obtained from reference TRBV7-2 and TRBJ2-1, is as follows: GAGVSQSPSNKVTEKGKDVELRCDPISGHTALYWYRQSLGQGLEFLIYFQGNSAPDKSGLPSDRFSAERTGGSVSTLTIQRTQQEDSAVYLCASSLRPREQFFGPGTRLTVL.

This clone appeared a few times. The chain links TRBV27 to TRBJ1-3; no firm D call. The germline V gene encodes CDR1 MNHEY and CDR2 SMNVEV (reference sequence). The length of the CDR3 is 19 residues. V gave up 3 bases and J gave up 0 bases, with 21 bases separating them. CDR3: CASSFSEGGRTISGNTIYF. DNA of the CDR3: TGTGCCAGCAGTTTCTCAGAGGGAGGCAGAACGATCTCTGGAAACACCATATATTTT.

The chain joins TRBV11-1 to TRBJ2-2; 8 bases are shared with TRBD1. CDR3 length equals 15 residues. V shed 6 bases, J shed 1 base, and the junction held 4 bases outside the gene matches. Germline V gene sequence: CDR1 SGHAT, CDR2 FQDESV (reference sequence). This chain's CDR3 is CASRSGQGNTGELFF. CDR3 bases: TGTGCCAGCAGATCTGGACAGGGGAACACCGGGGAGCTGTTTTTT.

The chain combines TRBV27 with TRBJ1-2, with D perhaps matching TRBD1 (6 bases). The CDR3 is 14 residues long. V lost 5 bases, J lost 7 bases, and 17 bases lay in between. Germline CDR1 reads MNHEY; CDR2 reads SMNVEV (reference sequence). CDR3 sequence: CASSPRTAAGGYTF. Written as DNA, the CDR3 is TGTGCCAGCAGTCCGCGGACAGCGGCGGGTGGCTACACCTTC.

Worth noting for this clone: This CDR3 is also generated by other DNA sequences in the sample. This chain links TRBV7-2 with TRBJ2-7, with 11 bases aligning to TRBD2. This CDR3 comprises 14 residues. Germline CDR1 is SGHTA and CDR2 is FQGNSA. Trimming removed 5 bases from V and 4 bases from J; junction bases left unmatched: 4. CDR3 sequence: CASSPLAGGYEQYF. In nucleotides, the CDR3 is TGTGCCAGCAGCCCTCTAGCGGGGGGTTACGAGCAGTACTTC.

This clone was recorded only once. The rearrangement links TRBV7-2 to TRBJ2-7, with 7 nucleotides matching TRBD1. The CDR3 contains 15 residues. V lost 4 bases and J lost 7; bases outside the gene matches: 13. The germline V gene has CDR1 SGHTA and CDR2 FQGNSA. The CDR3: CASSSRKQGKGEQYF. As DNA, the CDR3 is TGTGCCAGCAGCTCACGGAAACAGGGGAAGGGGGAGCAGTACTTC.

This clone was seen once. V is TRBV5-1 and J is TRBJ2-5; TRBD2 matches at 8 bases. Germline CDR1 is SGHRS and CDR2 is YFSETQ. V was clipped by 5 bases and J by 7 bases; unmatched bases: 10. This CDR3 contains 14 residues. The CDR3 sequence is CASSPQQAGGTQYF. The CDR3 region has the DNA TGCGCCAGCAGTCCTCAACAGGCGGGAGGGACCCAGTACTTC. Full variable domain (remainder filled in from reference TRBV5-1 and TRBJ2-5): KAGVTQTPRYLIKTRGQQVTLSCSPISGHRSVSWYQQTPGQGLQFLFEYFSETQRNKGNFPGRFSGRQFSNSRSEMNVSTLELGDSALYLCASSPQQAGGTQYFGPGTRLLVL.

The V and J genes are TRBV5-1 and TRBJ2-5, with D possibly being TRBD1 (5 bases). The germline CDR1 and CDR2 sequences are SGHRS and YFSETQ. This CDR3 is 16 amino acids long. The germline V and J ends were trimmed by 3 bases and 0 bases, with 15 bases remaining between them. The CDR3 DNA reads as TGCGCCAGCAGCTCCGGACAAACAGTGTACCAAGAGACCCAGTACTTC. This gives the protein CASSSGQTVYQETQYF.

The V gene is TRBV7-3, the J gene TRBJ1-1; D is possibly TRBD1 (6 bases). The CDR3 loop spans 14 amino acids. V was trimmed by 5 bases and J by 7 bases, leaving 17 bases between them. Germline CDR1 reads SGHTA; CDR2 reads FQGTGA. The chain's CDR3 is CASSGGGQVNEAFF. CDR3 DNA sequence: TGTGCCAGCAGCGGGGGCGGGCAGGTGAATGAAGCTTTCTTT.

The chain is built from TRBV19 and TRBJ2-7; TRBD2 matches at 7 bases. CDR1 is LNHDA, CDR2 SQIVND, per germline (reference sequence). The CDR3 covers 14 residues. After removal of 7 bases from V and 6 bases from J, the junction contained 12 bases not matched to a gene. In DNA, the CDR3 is TGTGCCAGTATCGACCGACCAGGGAGGGGCGAGCAGTACTTC. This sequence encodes CASIDRPGRGEQYF.

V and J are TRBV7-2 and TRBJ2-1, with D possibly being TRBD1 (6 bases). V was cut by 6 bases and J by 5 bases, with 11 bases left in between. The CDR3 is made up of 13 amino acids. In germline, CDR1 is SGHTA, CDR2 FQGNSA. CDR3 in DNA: TGTGCCAGCAGAACCGGGACAAACAATGAGCAGTTCTTC. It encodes CASRTGTNNEQFF.

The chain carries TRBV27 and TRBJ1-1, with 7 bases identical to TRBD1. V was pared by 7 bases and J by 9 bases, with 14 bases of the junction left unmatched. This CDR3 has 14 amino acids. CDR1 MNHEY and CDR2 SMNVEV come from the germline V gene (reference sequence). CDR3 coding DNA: TGTGCCAGCATCTACTGGACAGGAGGACCAAAAGCTTTCTTT. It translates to CASIYWTGGPKAFF.

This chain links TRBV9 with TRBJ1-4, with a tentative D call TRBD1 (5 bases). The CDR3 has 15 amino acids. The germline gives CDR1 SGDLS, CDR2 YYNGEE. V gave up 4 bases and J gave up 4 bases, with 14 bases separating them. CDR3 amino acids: CASSKADSSNEKLFF. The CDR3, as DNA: TGTGCCAGCAGCAAAGCCGACAGTAGTAATGAAAAACTGTTTTTT.

The CDR3 region has the DNA TGTGCCAACAAAACAGACGACAATCAGCCCCAGCATTTT. Translation gives CANKTDDNQPQHF. The chain is built from TRBV2 and TRBJ1-5; D is uncertain. V lost 10 bases, J lost 3 bases, and 13 bases lay in between. The CDR3 totals 13 residues. Germline CDR1 and CDR2: SNHLY and FYNNEI.

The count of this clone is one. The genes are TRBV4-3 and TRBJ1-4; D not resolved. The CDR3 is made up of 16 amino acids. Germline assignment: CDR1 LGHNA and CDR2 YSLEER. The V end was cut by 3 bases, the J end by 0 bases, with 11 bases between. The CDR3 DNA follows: TGCGCCAGCAGCCAGAATAGCCCCGCAACTAATGAAAAACTGTTTTTT. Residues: CASSQNSPATNEKLFF.

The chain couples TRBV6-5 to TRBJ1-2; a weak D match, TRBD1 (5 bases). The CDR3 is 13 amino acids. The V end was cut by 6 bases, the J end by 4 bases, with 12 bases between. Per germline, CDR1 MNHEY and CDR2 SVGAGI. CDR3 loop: CASSRGTLYGYTF. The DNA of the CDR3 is TGTGCCAGCAGCCGAGGGACTCTCTATGGCTACACCTTC.

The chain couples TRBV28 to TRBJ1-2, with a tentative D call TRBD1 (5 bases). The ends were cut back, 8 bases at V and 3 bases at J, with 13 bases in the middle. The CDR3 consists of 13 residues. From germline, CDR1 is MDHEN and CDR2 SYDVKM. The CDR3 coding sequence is TGTGCCAGCCACAGGCCTCCCCACTATGGCTACACCTTC. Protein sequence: CASHRPPHYGYTF.

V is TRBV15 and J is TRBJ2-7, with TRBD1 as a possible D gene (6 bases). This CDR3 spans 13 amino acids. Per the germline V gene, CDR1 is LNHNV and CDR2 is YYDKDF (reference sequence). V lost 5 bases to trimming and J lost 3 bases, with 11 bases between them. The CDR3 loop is CATSEGEFYEQYF. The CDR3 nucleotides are TGTGCCACCAGCGAGGGGGAATTCTACGAGCAGTACTTC.

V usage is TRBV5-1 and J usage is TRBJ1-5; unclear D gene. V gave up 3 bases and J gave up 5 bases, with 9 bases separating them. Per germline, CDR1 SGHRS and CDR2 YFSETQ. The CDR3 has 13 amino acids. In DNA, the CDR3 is TGCGCCAGCAGCTATGACATATATCAGCCCCAGCATTTT. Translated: CASSYDIYQPQHF.

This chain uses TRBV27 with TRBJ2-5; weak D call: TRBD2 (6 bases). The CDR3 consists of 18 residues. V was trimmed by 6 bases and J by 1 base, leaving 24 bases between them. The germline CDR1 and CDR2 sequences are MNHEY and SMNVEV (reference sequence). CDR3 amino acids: CASRIAGWASSIQETQYF. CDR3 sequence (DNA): TGTGCCAGCAGGATCGCGGGGTGGGCTTCATCGATCCAAGAGACCCAGTACTTC.

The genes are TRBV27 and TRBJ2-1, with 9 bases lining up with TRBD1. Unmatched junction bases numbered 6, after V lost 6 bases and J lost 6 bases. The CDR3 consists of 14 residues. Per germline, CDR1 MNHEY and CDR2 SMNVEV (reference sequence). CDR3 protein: CASSLYRGPNEQFF. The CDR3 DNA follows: TGTGCCAGCAGCTTGTACAGGGGGCCCAATGAGCAGTTCTTC.

The CDR3 reads CATLRQGGNEQFF. Written as DNA, the CDR3 is TGTGCCACGCTCCGACAAGGGGGAAATGAGCAGTTCTTC. The chain joins TRBV19 to TRBJ2-1; tentative D call: TRBD1 (6 bases). This CDR3 is built from 13 residues. The germline gives CDR1 LNHDA, CDR2 SQIVND (reference sequence). The germline V and J ends were trimmed by 10 bases and 7 bases, with 17 bases remaining between them.

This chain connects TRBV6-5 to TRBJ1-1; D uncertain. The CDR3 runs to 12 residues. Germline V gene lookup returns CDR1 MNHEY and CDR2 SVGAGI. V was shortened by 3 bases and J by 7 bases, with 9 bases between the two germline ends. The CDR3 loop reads CASSYGGIEAFF. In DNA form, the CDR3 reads TGTGCCAGCAGTTATGGCGGCATTGAAGCTTTCTTT.

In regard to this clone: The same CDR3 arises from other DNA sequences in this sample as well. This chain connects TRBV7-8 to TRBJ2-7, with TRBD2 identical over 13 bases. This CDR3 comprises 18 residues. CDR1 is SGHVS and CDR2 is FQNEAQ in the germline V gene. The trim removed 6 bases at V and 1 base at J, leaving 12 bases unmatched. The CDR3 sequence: CASRKLAGGTSGSYEQYF. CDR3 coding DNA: TGTGCCAGCAGAAAACTAGCGGGGGGGACTTCCGGATCCTACGAGCAGTACTTC.

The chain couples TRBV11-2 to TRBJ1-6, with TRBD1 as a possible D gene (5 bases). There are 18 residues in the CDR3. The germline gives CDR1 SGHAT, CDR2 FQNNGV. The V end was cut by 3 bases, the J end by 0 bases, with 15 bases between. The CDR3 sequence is CASSFGGRGSSYNSPLHF. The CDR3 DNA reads TGTGCCAGCAGCTTTGGGGGGAGAGGAAGCTCCTATAATTCACCCCTCCACTTT.

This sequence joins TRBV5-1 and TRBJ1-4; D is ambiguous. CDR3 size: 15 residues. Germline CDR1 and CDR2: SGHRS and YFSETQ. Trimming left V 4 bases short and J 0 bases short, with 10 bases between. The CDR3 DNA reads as TGCGCCAGCAGCACCGGTCGGGCAACTAATGAAAAACTGTTTTTT. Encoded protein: CASSTGRATNEKLFF.